The entry below describes one TCR beta chain. It has no known antigen specificity. One base away there is no much larger clone; base qualities are not given. This record comes from a study of tumor and adjacent non-tumor tissue in lung cancer (dated by TCRdb to 2016 to 2019). For the study in its entirety: By cancer type, the cohort comprised some twelve adenocarcinoma patients, 2 squamous cell carcinoma patients and 1 small cell lung cancer patient. TCRbeta CDR3 sequencing was performed on more than 25 paired specimens, with one tumor sample and one normal lung sample collected per patient. Bulk TCRbeta repertoires were compared between lung tumor tissue and matched distant non-tumor lung tissue obtained from approximately 15 lung cancer patients. Sequencing produced 130 million or so productive TCRbeta reads in total, an average of about 4.17 million reads per sample. The approximately 15 patients were aged roughly 31 to 85 years, included about ten men and 5 women, and had TNM stage I to III disease.

The germline V gene yields SQVTM for CDR1 and ANQGSEA for CDR2. Trimming takes 5 bases from V and 13 bases from J, and the germline ends sit 20 bases apart. The CDR3 spans 12 residues, from the cysteine through the phenylalanine. The entry retains the CDR3 DNA only, 36 bases that are in frame from base 1. The full study reports these points: Because peripheral blood was not sequenced, the blood TCRbeta repertoires of the lung cancer patients in the study went unexamined. The sequencing platform is not named in the methods, and unique molecular identifiers are not mentioned. Only approximately 14 patients were in the cohort, and the authors stated that larger samples and more detailed clinical data are needed. Tumor tissue showed significantly higher TCR diversity (inverse Simpson) than normal lung tissue, at about 410 vs 180 (P = 0.0075, Mann-Whitney U test). Significantly higher TCR diversity was found in younger patients, and higher tumor TCR diversity was associated with shorter overall and disease-free survival. The top 100 clones accounted for a significantly larger cumulative portion of the repertoire in normal lung than in tumor tissue.

Library method: multiplex PCR. The sample was run on an Illumina HiSeq 2500. TCRbeta libraries were constructed through three rounds of nested PCR with primers (Table S4) according to protocols modified from ARM-PCR. Before sequencing, PCR products of 200-500 bp were excised from the gel and purified with the QIAquick gel extraction kit. The source study handled its data this way. Trimmomatic was used to clean the reads, FLASH merged the cleaned reads into complete CDR3 sequences, and MiTCR assigned the sequences to V(D)J germline segments. VDJtools was used to compute clonal diversity as the inverse Simpson's index. In-frame sequences without a premature stop codon were defined as productive reads. TCRdb reworked the public reads: Q25 trimming with fastp, MiXCR clone assembly, productive beta chains retained. CDR3 protein duplicates are merged, each entry listing the most common genes and DNA. V and J calls and clone size were set by TCRdb, not the authors. The sample includes about 120,000 distinct CDR3 sequences, with over 75% observed a single time. 22% of the sample lies in the top ten.

RNA was isolated from bulk unsorted tissue, and RNA quality was assessed with a NanoDrop ND-1000 and an Agilent 2100. Newly diagnosed lung cancer patients without prior chemotherapy who had been admitted for thoracic surgery in China between August and November 2014 were enrolled as donors. The study excluded patients who had received radiotherapy or chemotherapy before or who had another cancer at the same time. Surgical tissue pieces of roughly 1-2.1 cm3 were preserved in RNAlater solution and stored at -80 °C until use. Sequences were obtained from lung tumor tissue. The sequence derives from a man between 65 and 85 years old with non-small cell lung cancer. Rearrangement joined TRBV29-1 to TRBJ2-5; the D gene lacks a confident call. The nucleotides read TGCAGCGTTTCTCCTGGAGTCGAGTCCCTGTACTTC. It codes for CSVSPGVESLYF.